A single sample gave rise to the 21 T cell receptor beta chains below, sequenced in a study of brain T cells in children with intractable seizures. TCRdb keeps only in-frame clones here, not all; method: immunoSEQ multiplex PCR. The repertoire includes approximately 110,000 clones, under 95% of them detected once, and 3.8% sits in the top ten. The sequencing used peripheral blood, collected at surgery. The receptors derive from a boy younger than two with hemimegalencephaly and intractable seizures.

This chain uses TRBV7-6 with TRBJ2-3; 13 bases line up with TRBD2. Germline CDR1 and CDR2: SGHVS and FNYEAQ. The CDR3 totals 16 residues. Trimming cost V 5 bases and J 4 bases; bases outside gene matches: 6. The CDR3: CASSPRTSGSSDTQYF. The CDR3 nucleotides read TGTGCCAGCAGCCCCAGGACTAGCGGGAGCTCAGATACGCAGTATTTT. Full variable domain (rest looked up from reference TRBV7-6 and TRBJ2-3): GAGVSQSPRYKVTKRGQDVALRCDPISGHVSLYWYRQALGQGPEFLTYFNYEAQQDKSGLPNDRFSAERPEGSISTLTIQRTEQRDSAMYRCASSPRTSGSSDTQYFGPGTRLTVL.

The gene calls are TRBV5-1 and TRBJ1-4; D uncertain. V dropped 0 bases and J dropped 3 bases, with 12 bases sitting between them. The germline CDR1 and CDR2 sequences are SGHRS and YFSETQ. There are 16 residues in the CDR3. The CDR3 is CASSLAPTAANEKLFF. CDR3 DNA: TGCGCCAGCAGCTTGGCCCCCACCGCCGCTAATGAAAAACTGTTTTTT.

V is TRBV7-2 and J is TRBJ2-7, with D tentatively TRBD1 (6 bases). From germline, CDR1 is SGHTA and CDR2 FQGNSA. Trimming shortened V by 2 bases and J by 3 bases, and 14 bases separated the two germline ends. This CDR3 has 15 amino acids. CDR3 residues: CASSLFPGQGYEQYF. The CDR3 bases are TGTGCCAGCAGCTTATTTCCGGGACAAGGCTACGAGCAGTACTTC. Complete variable domain (other parts from reference TRBV7-2 and TRBJ2-7): GAGVSQSPSNKVTEKGKDVELRCDPISGHTALYWYRQSLGQGLEFLIYFQGNSAPDKSGLPSDRFSAERTGGSVSTLTIQRTQQEDSAVYLCASSLFPGQGYEQYFGPGTRLTVT.

This clone was observed once. The chain couples TRBV28 to TRBJ2-7; D is possibly TRBD1 (6 bases). Germline V gives CDR1 MDHEN, CDR2 SYDVKM. Trimming removed 4 bases at V and 2 bases at J, with 15 bases between. The CDR3 is 15 residues long. This CDR3 reads CASSSLGGSPYEQYF. The CDR3 DNA follows: TGTGCCAGCAGTTCGCTAGGGGGTTCTCCCTACGAGCAGTACTTC.

The V and J genes are TRBV9 and TRBJ1-4; D call uncertain. V gave up 2 bases and J gave up 8 bases, with 16 bases separating them. In germline, CDR1 is SGDLS, CDR2 YYNGEE. The CDR3 loop spans 15 amino acids. The CDR3 nucleotides read TGTGCCAGCAGCGTTTGGGGAGGGAGAGGAGAAAAACTGTTTTTT. Translated, it gives CASSVWGGRGEKLFF.

The chain links TRBV5-1 to TRBJ2-1; TRBD1 matches at 9 bases. V shed 2 bases and J 9 bases; nucleotides not matched to a gene: 9. The CDR3 spans 15 residues. Germline lookup yields CDR1 SGHRS and CDR2 YFSETQ. CDR3 region: CASSFRDREVGEQFF. CDR3 sequence (DNA): TGCGCCAGCAGCTTCCGGGACAGGGAGGTGGGTGAGCAGTTCTTC.

This clone has a handful of counts. This sequence joins TRBV5-4 and TRBJ1-1, with unresolved D. Germline values: CDR1 SGHNT, CDR2 YYREEE (reference sequence). This CDR3 is built from 12 residues. With 0 bases removed from V and 7 bases from J, the gap between germline ends came to 7 bases. The CDR3 loop reads CASSLGSGEAFF. Written as DNA, the CDR3 is TGTGCCAGCAGCTTGGGGTCGGGTGAAGCTTTCTTT.

The rearrangement uses TRBV9 and TRBJ2-7; D unresolved. The V gene's germline CDR1 is SGDLS and CDR2 YYNGEE. CDR3 length: 16 residues. Trimming removed 3 bases from V and 3 bases from J, with 19 bases in between. Written as DNA, the CDR3 is TGTGCCAGCAGCGAGGGATTAAGGTCCCTGAGCTACGAGCAGTACTTC. It encodes CASSEGLRSLSYEQYF.

V and J are TRBV28 and TRBJ1-1; D is uncertain. Trimming took 7 bases from V and 0 from J, leaving 3 bases between them. The germline V gene encodes CDR1 MDHEN and CDR2 SYDVKM. The CDR3 runs to 11 residues. The CDR3 DNA reads TGTGCCAGCATACTGAACACTGAAGCTTTCTTT. Its protein is CASILNTEAFF.

The sample holds one count of this clone. The rearrangement links TRBV2 to TRBJ2-7; a possible D gene is TRBD2 (5 bases). Trimming shortened V by 8 bases and J by 4 bases, and 12 bases separated the two germline ends. CDR1 and CDR2 from the germline V gene are SNHLY and FYNNEI. The CDR3 contains 12 residues. The CDR3 is CASERRKYEQYF. CDR3 sequence (DNA): TGTGCCAGCGAAAGGAGGAAGTACGAGCAGTACTTC.

The rearrangement uses TRBV11-2 and TRBJ2-1; 11 bases agree with TRBD2. Germline V CDR1 and CDR2: SGHAT, FQNNGV. V shed 2 bases and J 4 bases; nucleotides not matched to a gene: 7. This CDR3 spans 17 amino acids. The CDR3 reads CASSLLTSGIRYNEQFF. CDR3 sequence (DNA): TGTGCCAGCAGCTTATTGACTAGCGGGATTAGGTACAATGAGCAGTTCTTC.

The CDR3 sequence is CSVGENIRTDTQYF. Here the CDR3 DNA reads TGCAGCGTGGGGGAGAACATTCGCACAGATACGCAGTATTTT. This sequence joins TRBV29-1 and TRBJ2-3; TRBD1 or TRBD2 may be the D gene (5 bases each). Between the trimmed V and J ends, which lost 6 bases and 1 base, there was a span of 14 bases. CDR1 SQVTM and CDR2 ANQGSEA come from the germline V gene. The CDR3 covers 14 residues.

This chain links TRBV10-3 with TRBJ2-7; D remains unclear. The CDR3 sequence is 14 residues long. Germline V lookup: CDR1 ENHRY, CDR2 SYGVKD. Between the trimmed V and J ends, which lost 4 bases and 6 bases, there was a span of 16 bases. The CDR3 nucleotides read TGTGCCATCAGTGGGTCTCCTTTTTGGGGCGAGCAGTACTTC. The encoded protein is CAISGSPFWGEQYF.

The V call is TRBV4-3, the J call TRBJ2-3; D unclear. The germline V gene has CDR1 LGHNA and CDR2 YSLEER. V was trimmed by 0 bases and J by 6 bases, leaving 13 bases between them. CDR3 length equals 15 residues. CDR3 in DNA: TGCGCCAGCAGCCAAGACGACCTTCCCGGTGATACGCAGTATTTT. Translation: CASSQDDLPGDTQYF.

V gene TRBV24-1 combines with J gene TRBJ2-1; 14 positions agree with TRBD2. Germline V CDR1 and CDR2: KGHDR, SFDVKD. The CDR3 consists of 19 residues. With 2 bases clipped from V and 4 bases from J, the junction kept 9 bases outside the gene matches. CDR3 amino acids: CATSDSGTSGRKYYNEQFF. The CDR3 DNA sequence: TGTGCCACCAGTGATTCGGGGACTAGCGGGAGAAAATATTACAATGAGCAGTTCTTC.

This CDR3 is CASSPSGWGRTEAFF. CDR3 DNA sequence: TGTGCCAGCAGCCCTAGCGGGTGGGGGAGAACTGAAGCTTTCTTT. V is TRBV3-1 (or the pseudogene TRBV3-2) and J is TRBJ1-1, with D perhaps matching TRBD1 (5 bases). The germline V gene has CDR1 LGHDT and CDR2 YNNKEL (reference sequence). V lost 4 bases to trimming and J lost 5 bases, with 17 bases between them. The CDR3 sequence is 15 residues long.

The CDR3 reads CSVEGTFTTDTQYF. The CDR3 DNA follows: TGCAGCGTTGAGGGGACCTTTACCACAGATACGCAGTATTTT. This sequence joins TRBV29-1 and TRBJ2-3; D tentatively reads TRBD1 or TRBD2 (5 bases each). Germline CDR1 SQVTM, CDR2 ANQGSEA. The CDR3 contains 14 residues. With 3 bases removed from V and 2 bases from J, the gap between germline ends came to 12 bases.

The CDR3 sequence: CASSTRGRVGGYTF. CDR3 DNA: TGTGCCAGCAGTACCAGGGGTAGGGTAGGAGGCTACACCTTC. The chain employs TRBV27 and TRBJ1-2; a possible D gene is TRBD1 (6 bases). The CDR3 is 14 residues long. V was clipped by 5 bases and J by 8 bases, with 18 bases between them. Germline V gene sequence: CDR1 MNHEY, CDR2 SMNVEV (reference sequence).

This chain joins TRBV5-1 and TRBJ2-2, with 14 bases that match TRBD2. V was clipped by 3 bases and J by 8 bases; unmatched bases: 6. CDR3 length: 16 amino acids. Germline V CDR1 and CDR2: SGHRS, YFSETQ. The CDR3 spells CASSWGLAGASGELFF. As DNA, the CDR3 is TGCGCCAGCAGCTGGGGACTAGCGGGAGCGTCGGGGGAGCTGTTTTTT.

The CDR3 loop is CASSMDLGNTEAFF. The CDR3 DNA reads TGTGCCAGTAGTATGGACTTAGGGAACACTGAAGCTTTCTTT. V and J are TRBV19 and TRBJ1-1; D not certain. Germline CDR1 reads LNHDA; CDR2 reads SQIVND (reference sequence). Trimming left V 3 bases short and J 1 base short, with 9 bases between. The CDR3 length is 14 residues.

CDR3 bases: TGTGCCAGCAGCCAAGAAGGCCCGGGAGGGGGGTATGGCTACACCTTC. Its translation is CASSQEGPGGGYGYTF. The genes are TRBV3-1 (or the pseudogene TRBV3-2) and TRBJ1-2, with D perhaps matching TRBD1 (6 bases). Germline CDR1 reads LGHDT; CDR2 reads YNNKEL (reference sequence). There are 16 residues in the CDR3. V dropped 0 bases and J dropped 5 bases, with 16 bases sitting between them.